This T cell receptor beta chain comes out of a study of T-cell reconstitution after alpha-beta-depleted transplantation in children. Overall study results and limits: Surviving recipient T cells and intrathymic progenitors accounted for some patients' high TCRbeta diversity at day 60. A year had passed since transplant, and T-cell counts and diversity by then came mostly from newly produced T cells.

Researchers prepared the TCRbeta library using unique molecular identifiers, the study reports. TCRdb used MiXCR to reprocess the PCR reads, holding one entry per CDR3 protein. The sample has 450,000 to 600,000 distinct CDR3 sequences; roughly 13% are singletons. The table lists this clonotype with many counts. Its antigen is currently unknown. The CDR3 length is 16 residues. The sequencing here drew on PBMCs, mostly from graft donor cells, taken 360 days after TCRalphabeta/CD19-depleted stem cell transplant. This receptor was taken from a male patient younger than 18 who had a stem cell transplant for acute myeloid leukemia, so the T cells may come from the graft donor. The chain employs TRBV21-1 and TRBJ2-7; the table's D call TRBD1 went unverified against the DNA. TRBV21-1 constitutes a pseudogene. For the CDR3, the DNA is TGTGCCAGCAGCAAAACTGGACAGGGACTTACCTACGAGCAGTACTTC. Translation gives CASSKTGQGLTYEQYF.